The following is a TCR beta chain sequence with its context. This clone was detected only once. There is no known antigen for this receptor. Within one base of it there is no much larger clone, and no base qualities were kept. Dithiothreitol, EDTA incubations and collagenase D digestion were used to isolate intraepithelial and lamina propria lymphocytes from graft specimens. Bulk TCR-beta sequencing was performed on serial intestinal graft biopsy specimens collected as late as 600 days after transplant. The sample comes from a study of graft-versus-host responses after intestinal transplantation (dated by TCRdb to the early 2020s). Study-wide context: Recipients received multivisceral, liver-intestinal, or isolated intestinal transplants. Donor T cell macrochimerism was defined as a peak of at least 4% donor T cells among recipient peripheral blood mononuclear cells. The cohort enrolled 20 to 25 intestinal transplant recipients, one of whom was a retransplant, and 3 patients without pretransplant specimens were excluded. Alloreactive clones were identified by sequencing pre-transplant mixed lymphocyte reaction products and comparing these products with unstimulated pre-transplant donor and recipient T cells. All recipients received anti-thymocyte globulin induction followed by maintenance tacrolimus and steroids for roughly three years. Bulk TCR-beta CDR3 sequencing was used to track graft-versus-host and host-versus-graft alloreactive T cell clones in the graft, circulation and bone marrow after intestinal transplantation. Rather than being sequenced by the commercial service, samples from three later patients were sequenced in-house on an Illumina MiSeq and processed with MiXCR.

Paper-wide results and their limitations: Early after transplant, peak levels of circulating GvH clones were found to be associated with declines in HvG clones. The relatively low number and heterogeneity of intestinal transplant patients limited the conclusions. GvH clones were found in recipient bone marrow, and some of the GvH clones appeared earlier in ileal mucosa or blood, which is consistent with an intestinal mucosal origin. High GvH to HvG T cell clonal ratios were observed in the allografts of patients with donor T cell macrochimerism.

The CDR3 contains 14 residues, cysteine and phenylalanine counted. The retained sequence is limited to the CDR3, 42 bases, with the frame set at the first base. CDR1 and CDR2 are read off the germline V gene as SGHVS and FQNEAQ. Ends trimmed: V by 1 base, J by 4 bases; bases unmatched to a gene: 0. The library was made by the immunoSEQ multiplex PCR assay. Adaptive Biotechnologies carried out high-throughput TCR-beta CDR3 sequencing of genomic DNA for most patients. Per the source publication's procedure: Adaptive's ImmunoSEQ software supplied the TCR sequencing data for 18 patients, while MiXCR and VDJtools were used to process a few other patients. CDR3 nucleotide sequences shared by donor and recipient were removed because the origin of these sequences could not be assigned. Alloreactive clones required at least 2-fold expansion over unstimulated cells and minimum CFSE-low frequency of 0.002% (template counts) or 0.001% (read counts). A clone was considered mappable if detected in the sequenced pre-transplant spleen, lymph node, or MLR CFSE-low populations of the donor or recipient. The cumulative frequency of alloreactive clones was calculated as a percentage of all sequences, weighted by copy number. In its TCRdb copy, this immuneACCESS table keeps in-frame sequences only and misses some clones. Where compared with another copy, unresolved V genes explain less than half of these, and the others have no known cause. V, J and clone size reflect that table, while D and trimming were determined from the DNA. A total of fewer than 8,500 clones appear in this sample, under 90% of them only once. The ten largest clonotypes hold roughly 8% of the sample.

The origin of this receptor is a human patient who received an intestinal transplant, so some T cells may come from the graft donor. The chain is made from TRBV7-8 and TRBJ1-3; the junction holds 8 bases that match TRBD1. The sample here was ileum tissue, taken 307 days after intestinal transplant. CDR3 reads: CASSLGDRGNTIYF. The DNA is TGTGCCAGCAGCTTAGGGGACAGGGGAAACACCATATATTTT.